The next 3 T cell receptor beta chains were all read from a single sample in a study of T cell changes during pregnancy in multiple sclerosis. The assay was immunoSEQ multiplex PCR, and TCRdb's table has in-frame clones only and misses some. The sample consists of about 49,000 clones, approximately 94% of them appearing once. Source: CD8+ T cells from peripheral blood mononuclear cells, taken before pregnancy. The receptors here all came from a female donor with multiple sclerosis, enrolled in a pregnancy study.

The V gene is TRBV2, the J gene TRBJ1-1; TRBD1 agrees at 9 bases. Germline CDR1 is SNHLY and CDR2 is FYNNEI. Trimming at V came to 9 bases and at J to 3 bases, leaving 14 bases not matched to a gene. This CDR3 is 16 amino acids long. The CDR3: CARTPDRGERDTEAFF. CDR3 coding DNA: TGTGCCAGGACACCGGACAGGGGAGAGAGGGACACTGAAGCTTTCTTT. The full variable domain, in which reference TRBV2 and TRBJ1-1 provide the parts outside the CDR3, is EPEVTQTPSHQVTQMGQEVILRCVPISNHLYFYWYRQILGQKVEFLVSFYNNEISEKSEIFDDQFSVERPDGSNFTLKIRSTKLEDSAMYFCARTPDRGERDTEAFFGQGTRLTVV.

This clone has more than one count but fewer than ten. V is TRBV5-6 and J is TRBJ1-1; 7 bases map to TRBD1. V lost 5 bases to trimming and J lost 4 bases; unmatched junction nucleotides: 5. The CDR3 is made up of 13 amino acids. Germline-derived CDR1 and CDR2 are SGHDT and YYEEEE. This chain's CDR3 is CASRRQGFTEAFF. In DNA form, the CDR3 reads TGTGCCAGCAGGCGACAGGGTTTCACTGAAGCTTTCTTT.

The CDR3 spells CASSFEGPPGGQETQYF. The CDR3, as DNA: TGCGCCAGCAGCTTTGAGGGGCCCCCCGGGGGGCAAGAGACCCAGTACTTC. This chain connects TRBV5-1 to TRBJ2-5; TRBD2 matches 7 bases. Losses at the gene ends were 2 bases for V and 2 bases for J; bases not matched to a gene: 12. Germline V gene data show CDR1 as SGHRS and CDR2 as YFSETQ. This CDR3 region has 17 residues.